Reported below is one T cell receptor beta chain. Its antigen is unidentified. TCRdb passed the reads through MiXCR, listing each CDR3 protein once. The sample yields under 500,000 distinct CDR3 sequences, about 39% seen once. V was pared by 5 bases and J by 1 base, with 26 bases between. Per the germline V gene, CDR1 is SGHVS and CDR2 is FQNEAQ. This CDR3 region has 19 residues. This record belongs to a study of T cell repertoires in cytomegalovirus infection. Across the whole study: Recently described HLA-C-restricted plus well-studied HLA-B-restricted CMV epitopes were used. Carrying CMV and the relevant HLA type showed in public TCR beta signatures.

Study results and caveats: HLA-C-restricted CMV-specific TCR beta clonotypes were dominant in the ex vivo response. Summed frequency of public TCR beta families distinguished CMV carriers with the relevant HLA.

The receptor was derived from a human donor in good health (CMV status not recorded). Some clones in this sample may be carry-over from other donors' samples. The sequencing used cultured PBMCs, collected from culture after CMV antigen stimulation. The chain couples TRBV7-8 to TRBJ1-1, with D perhaps matching TRBD1 (6 bases). The CDR3 DNA reads TGTGCCAGCAGCCCCCGCCGGGGGTGGGGGGGGCCAGGGAACACTGAAGCTTTCTTT. Translating gives CASSPRRGWGGPGNTEAFF.